These 9 T cell receptor beta chains were all obtained from the same sample, sequenced in a study of neurological immune-mediated disorders. TCRdb re-called the 5' RACE reads with MiXCR, one entry per CDR3 protein. Among more than 75,000 distinct CDR3 sequences listed, 10% were seen once. Sequencing was carried out using PBMCs. Source of these receptors: a man aged 40-55 years in good health.

This clonotype was observed many times. The V gene is TRBV13, the J gene TRBJ2-3; TRBD1 or TRBD2 may be the D gene (5 bases each). The germline V and J ends were trimmed by 4 bases and 0 bases, with 11 bases remaining between them. This CDR3 has 15 amino acids. Germline V gene data show CDR1 as PRHDT and CDR2 as FYEKMQ (reference sequence). In DNA form, the CDR3 reads TGTGCCAGCAGCTCCAATCGGGACAGCACAGATACGCAGTATTTT. Protein: CASSSNRDSTDTQYF.

This clonotype was found a few times. This chain joins TRBV6-1 and TRBJ2-4; unclear D gene. This CDR3 spans 15 amino acids. Germline V gene sequence: CDR1 MNHNS, CDR2 SASEGT. V shed 3 bases and J shed 0 bases, with 9 bases lying between them. The CDR3 is CASSDVQLAKNIQYF. The CDR3 DNA reads TGTGCCAGCAGTGATGTGCAGCTAGCCAAAAACATTCAGTACTTC.

This clonotype was counted ten times or more. CDR3 bases: TGTGCCAGCAGCTCCCCGGGGCCAGGGGAGCTGTTTTTT. This translates into CASSSPGPGELFF. The chain carries TRBV7-9 and TRBJ2-2; D might be TRBD1 or TRBD2, each matching 5 bases. V was trimmed by 4 bases and J by 8 bases, leaving 11 bases between them. CDR1 is SEHNR, CDR2 FQNEAQ, per germline (reference sequence). The CDR3 totals 13 residues.

There are many counts of this clonotype. This chain links TRBV27 with TRBJ2-1; the D is unclear. The CDR3 runs 13 residues. Trimming took off 7 bases at V and 3 bases at J, with 10 bases between the two ends. Germline values: CDR1 MNHEY, CDR2 SMNVEV (reference sequence). CDR3 in DNA: TGTGCCAGCAAAGGACCAGACTACAATGAGCAGTTCTTC. It codes for CASKGPDYNEQFF.

The CDR3 reads CASSYKGDITYEQYF. In DNA form, the CDR3 reads TGTGCCAGCAGTTACAAGGGGGACATAACTTACGAGCAGTACTTC. V gene TRBV7-9 combines with J gene TRBJ2-7, with D maybe TRBD1 (6 bases). V was cut by 6 bases and J by 4 bases, with 19 bases left in between. This CDR3 contains 15 residues. CDR1 SEHNR and CDR2 FQNEAQ come from the germline V gene (reference sequence). Full variable domain (missing parts from reference TRBV7-9 and TRBJ2-7): DTGVSQNPRHKITKRGQNVTFRCDPISEHNRLYWYRQTLGQGPEFLTYFQNEAQLEKSRLLSDRFSAERPKGSFSTLEIQRTEQGDSAMYLCASSYKGDITYEQYFGPGTRLTVT.

Concerning this clonotype: A read error may explain this, as a much larger clone is one base away. V is TRBV5-6 and J is TRBJ1-2; the D gene is possibly TRBD1 (6 bases). Trimming left V 3 bases short and J 4 bases short, with 16 bases between. CDR1 is SGHDT, CDR2 YYEEEE, per germline. CDR3 length equals 15 residues. CDR3 region: CASSYKSTRGYGYTF. CDR3 DNA sequence: TGTGCCAGCAGCTACAAATCGACCAGGGGCTATGGCTACACCTTC.

This clonotype was observed at least ten times. J is TRBJ2-5 and V is TRBV20-1; D is unclear. The CDR3 is made up of 13 amino acids. The germline V and J ends were trimmed by 5 bases and 5 bases, with 15 bases remaining between them. From germline, CDR1 is DFQATT and CDR2 SNEGSKA (reference sequence). The CDR3 sequence is CSAGPAPKETQYF. The CDR3, as DNA: TGCAGTGCTGGGCCCGCGCCGAAGGAGACCCAGTACTTC.

This clonotype has at least ten counts. The J gene is TRBJ1-6, the V gene TRBV7-2; 9 nucleotides align to TRBD1. This CDR3 spans 15 amino acids. Germline lookup yields CDR1 SGHTA and CDR2 FQGNSA. The J segment lost 6 bases and the V segment lost 4 bases, leaving 4 bases of the junction unmatched. For the CDR3, the DNA is TGTGCCAGCAGCTCCCGGACAGGGGCTAATTCACCCCTCCACTTT. Translation gives CASSSRTGANSPLHF. Filled out from reference TRBV7-2 and TRBJ1-6, the complete variable domain reads GAGVSQSPSNKVTEKGKDVELRCDPISGHTALYWYRQSLGQGLEFLIYFQGNSAPDKSGLPSDRFSAERTGGSVSTLTIQRTQQEDSAVYLCASSSRTGANSPLHFGNGTRLTVT.

This clonotype was found many times. CDR3 amino acids: CAITSGREGNQPQHF. In nucleotides, the CDR3 is TGTGCCATCACGAGCGGCAGGGAAGGGAATCAGCCCCAGCATTTT. The chain recombines TRBV28 with TRBJ1-5; maybe TRBD1 (5 bases). V shed 10 bases and J shed 4 bases, with 20 bases lying between them. The CDR3 loop spans 15 amino acids. Germline CDR1 and CDR2: MDHEN and SYDVKM.